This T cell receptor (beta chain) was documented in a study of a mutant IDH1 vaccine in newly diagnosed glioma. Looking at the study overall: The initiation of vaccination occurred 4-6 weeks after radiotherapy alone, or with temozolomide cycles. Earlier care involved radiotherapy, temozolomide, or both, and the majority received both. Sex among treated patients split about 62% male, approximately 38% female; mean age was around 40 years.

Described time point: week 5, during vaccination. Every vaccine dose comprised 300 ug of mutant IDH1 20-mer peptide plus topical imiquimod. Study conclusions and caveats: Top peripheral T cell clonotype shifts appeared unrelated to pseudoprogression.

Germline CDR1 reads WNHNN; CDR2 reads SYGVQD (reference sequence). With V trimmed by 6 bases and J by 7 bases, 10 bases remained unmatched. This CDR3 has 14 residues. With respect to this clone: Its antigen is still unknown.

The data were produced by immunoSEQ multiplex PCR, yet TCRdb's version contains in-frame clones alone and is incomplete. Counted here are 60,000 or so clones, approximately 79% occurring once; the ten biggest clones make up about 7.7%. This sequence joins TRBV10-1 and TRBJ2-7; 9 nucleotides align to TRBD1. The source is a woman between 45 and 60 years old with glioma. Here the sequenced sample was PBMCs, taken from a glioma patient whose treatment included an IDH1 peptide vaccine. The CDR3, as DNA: TGCGCCAGCAGGCATTCCGGGACAGGGTGTGAGCAGTACTTC. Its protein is CASRHSGTGCEQYF.